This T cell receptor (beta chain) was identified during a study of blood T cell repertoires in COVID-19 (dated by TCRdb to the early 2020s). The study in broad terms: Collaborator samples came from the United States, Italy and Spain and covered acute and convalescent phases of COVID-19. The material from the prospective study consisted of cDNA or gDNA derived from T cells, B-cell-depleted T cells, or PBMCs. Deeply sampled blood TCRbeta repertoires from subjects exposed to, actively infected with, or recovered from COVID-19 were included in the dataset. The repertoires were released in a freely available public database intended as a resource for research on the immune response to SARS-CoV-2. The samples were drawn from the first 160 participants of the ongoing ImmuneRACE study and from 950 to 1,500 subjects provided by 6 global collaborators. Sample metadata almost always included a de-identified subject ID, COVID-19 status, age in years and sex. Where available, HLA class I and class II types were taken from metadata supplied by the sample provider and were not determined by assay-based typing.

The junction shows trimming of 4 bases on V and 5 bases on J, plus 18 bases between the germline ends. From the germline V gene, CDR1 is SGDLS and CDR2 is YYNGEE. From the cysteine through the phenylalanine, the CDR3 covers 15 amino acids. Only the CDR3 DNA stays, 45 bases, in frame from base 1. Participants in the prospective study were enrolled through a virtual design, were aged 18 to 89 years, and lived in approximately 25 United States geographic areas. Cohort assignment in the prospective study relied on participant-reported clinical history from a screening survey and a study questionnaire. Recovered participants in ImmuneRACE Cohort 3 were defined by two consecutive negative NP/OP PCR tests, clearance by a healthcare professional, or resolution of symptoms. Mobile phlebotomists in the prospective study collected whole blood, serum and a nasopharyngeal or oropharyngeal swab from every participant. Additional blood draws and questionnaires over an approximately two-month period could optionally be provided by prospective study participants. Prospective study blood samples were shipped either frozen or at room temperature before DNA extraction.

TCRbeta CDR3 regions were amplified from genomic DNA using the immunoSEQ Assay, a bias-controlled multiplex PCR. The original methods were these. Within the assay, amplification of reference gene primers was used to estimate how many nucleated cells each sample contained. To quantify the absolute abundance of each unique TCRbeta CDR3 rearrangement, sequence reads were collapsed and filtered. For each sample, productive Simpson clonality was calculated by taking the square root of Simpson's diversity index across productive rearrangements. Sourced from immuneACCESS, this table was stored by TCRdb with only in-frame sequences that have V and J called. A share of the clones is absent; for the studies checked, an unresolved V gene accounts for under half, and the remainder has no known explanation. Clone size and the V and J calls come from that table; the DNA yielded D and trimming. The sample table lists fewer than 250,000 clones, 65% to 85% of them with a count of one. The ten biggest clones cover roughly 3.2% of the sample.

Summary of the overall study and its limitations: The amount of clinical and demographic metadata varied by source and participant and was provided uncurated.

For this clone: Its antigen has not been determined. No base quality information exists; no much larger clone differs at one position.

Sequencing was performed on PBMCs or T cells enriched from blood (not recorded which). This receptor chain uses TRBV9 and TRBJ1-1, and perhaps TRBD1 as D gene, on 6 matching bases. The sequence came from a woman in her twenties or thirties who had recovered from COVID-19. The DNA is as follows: TGTGCCAGCAGCCCCCGACAGGTTGGGGTTACTGAAGCTTTCTTT. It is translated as CASSPRQVGVTEAFF.